This TCR beta chain was sequenced during a study of T cell responses to AZD1222 COVID-19 vaccine (dated by TCRdb to about 2021). Broadly, across the study: A total of about 250 trial participants underwent TCR sequencing, of whom around 210 had received two doses of AZD1222 and about 26 had received two doses of the MenACWY control vaccine. Trial participants were enrolled by age into 18-55, 56-69 and 70-plus year subgroups, with roughly 160, 29 and 62 TCR-sequenced participants respectively. Summary of the overall study and its limitations: A significant rise in spike-specific TCR breadth and depth was observed after two AZD1222 doses relative to day 0 and relative to MenACWY recipients. In the small 56-69-year group, the increase in depth fell short of significance, most likely because of low power. Most participants were white British and females outnumbered males, and the authors suggested that clonal diversity may have been underestimated. Conclusions about previously exposed vaccinees are limited, since just five to seven AZD1222 recipients were seropositive for SARS-CoV-2 at baseline. Epitopes outside the regions mutated in the B.1.351 and B.1.1.7 variants were reportedly recognized by nearly half of the unique spike-specific TCRs. Because no day 14 peak-response samples were available, the repertoires could be characterized only after the peak T cell response. CD4 TCRs associated with the vaccine covered the entire spike protein, and the dominant responses were in regions 160-218 and 743-854.

Of note for this clone: Which antigen it targets is not known. No much larger clone is present one base from it, and per-base qualities are unavailable.

This sample's time point label indicates: about 28 days (+/-7) after the second vaccine dose. Because spike-specific TCR depth and breadth did not differ between the two schedules, AZD1222 recipients who got a second dose at roughly 4 weeks were pooled with those who got a second dose at roughly 12 weeks. The vaccinee samples were drawn from two UK trials, COV001 and COV002, one of which was a single-blind randomized controlled phase 2/3 trial testing AZD1222 (ChAdOx1 nCoV-19) in healthy adults. For TCRbeta chain sequencing, PBMC samples were collected from trial participants at day 0 and at day 28 after the second dose. The CDR3 regions of human TCRbeta chains were analyzed by immunosequencing. As for how the authors treated the data: Repertoire TCRs were checked for matches against a reference library of SARS-CoV-2-specific TCRs that had been generated using the MIRA antigen-specificity platform. Breadth meant the fraction of unique TCRs that were SARS-CoV-2-associated, whereas depth meant the fraction of total T cells that were SARS-CoV-2-associated. Each spike-specific TCR was assigned to its reactive spike region and to a CD4 or CD8 class using the MIRA data. Log10-transformed breadth and depth values were compared by one-way ANOVA with Sidak's multiple comparisons tests. In its TCRdb copy, this immuneACCESS table keeps in-frame sequences only and misses some clones. Where compared with another copy, unresolved V genes explain less than half of these, and the others have no known cause. The V and J calls and clone size were taken over from that table, and D and trimming were inferred from the DNA. The sample includes tens of thousands of clones, with over 75% observed a single time. The ten largest make up roughly 18% of the sample.

A distance of 26 bases separates the germline ends of V and J, which lose 5 bases and 4 bases respectively. CDR3 length: 18 amino acids, cysteine to phenylalanine. Here the CDR3 DNA is all that survives: 54 bases in frame from base 1. The germline V gene supplies CDR1 SGHTA and CDR2 FQGTGA. The receptor comes from an adult who received the AZD1222 COVID-19 vaccine. The chain employs TRBV7-3 and TRBJ1-2, with the D segment identity uncertain. Sequences were derived from peripheral blood, sampled 28 days after the second AZD1222 dose. In nucleotides, the sequence is TGTGCCAGCAGCCCTATGCCGGGAAGCCTCTATGAAACCTATGGCTACACCTTC. It is translated as CASSPMPGSLYETYGYTF.